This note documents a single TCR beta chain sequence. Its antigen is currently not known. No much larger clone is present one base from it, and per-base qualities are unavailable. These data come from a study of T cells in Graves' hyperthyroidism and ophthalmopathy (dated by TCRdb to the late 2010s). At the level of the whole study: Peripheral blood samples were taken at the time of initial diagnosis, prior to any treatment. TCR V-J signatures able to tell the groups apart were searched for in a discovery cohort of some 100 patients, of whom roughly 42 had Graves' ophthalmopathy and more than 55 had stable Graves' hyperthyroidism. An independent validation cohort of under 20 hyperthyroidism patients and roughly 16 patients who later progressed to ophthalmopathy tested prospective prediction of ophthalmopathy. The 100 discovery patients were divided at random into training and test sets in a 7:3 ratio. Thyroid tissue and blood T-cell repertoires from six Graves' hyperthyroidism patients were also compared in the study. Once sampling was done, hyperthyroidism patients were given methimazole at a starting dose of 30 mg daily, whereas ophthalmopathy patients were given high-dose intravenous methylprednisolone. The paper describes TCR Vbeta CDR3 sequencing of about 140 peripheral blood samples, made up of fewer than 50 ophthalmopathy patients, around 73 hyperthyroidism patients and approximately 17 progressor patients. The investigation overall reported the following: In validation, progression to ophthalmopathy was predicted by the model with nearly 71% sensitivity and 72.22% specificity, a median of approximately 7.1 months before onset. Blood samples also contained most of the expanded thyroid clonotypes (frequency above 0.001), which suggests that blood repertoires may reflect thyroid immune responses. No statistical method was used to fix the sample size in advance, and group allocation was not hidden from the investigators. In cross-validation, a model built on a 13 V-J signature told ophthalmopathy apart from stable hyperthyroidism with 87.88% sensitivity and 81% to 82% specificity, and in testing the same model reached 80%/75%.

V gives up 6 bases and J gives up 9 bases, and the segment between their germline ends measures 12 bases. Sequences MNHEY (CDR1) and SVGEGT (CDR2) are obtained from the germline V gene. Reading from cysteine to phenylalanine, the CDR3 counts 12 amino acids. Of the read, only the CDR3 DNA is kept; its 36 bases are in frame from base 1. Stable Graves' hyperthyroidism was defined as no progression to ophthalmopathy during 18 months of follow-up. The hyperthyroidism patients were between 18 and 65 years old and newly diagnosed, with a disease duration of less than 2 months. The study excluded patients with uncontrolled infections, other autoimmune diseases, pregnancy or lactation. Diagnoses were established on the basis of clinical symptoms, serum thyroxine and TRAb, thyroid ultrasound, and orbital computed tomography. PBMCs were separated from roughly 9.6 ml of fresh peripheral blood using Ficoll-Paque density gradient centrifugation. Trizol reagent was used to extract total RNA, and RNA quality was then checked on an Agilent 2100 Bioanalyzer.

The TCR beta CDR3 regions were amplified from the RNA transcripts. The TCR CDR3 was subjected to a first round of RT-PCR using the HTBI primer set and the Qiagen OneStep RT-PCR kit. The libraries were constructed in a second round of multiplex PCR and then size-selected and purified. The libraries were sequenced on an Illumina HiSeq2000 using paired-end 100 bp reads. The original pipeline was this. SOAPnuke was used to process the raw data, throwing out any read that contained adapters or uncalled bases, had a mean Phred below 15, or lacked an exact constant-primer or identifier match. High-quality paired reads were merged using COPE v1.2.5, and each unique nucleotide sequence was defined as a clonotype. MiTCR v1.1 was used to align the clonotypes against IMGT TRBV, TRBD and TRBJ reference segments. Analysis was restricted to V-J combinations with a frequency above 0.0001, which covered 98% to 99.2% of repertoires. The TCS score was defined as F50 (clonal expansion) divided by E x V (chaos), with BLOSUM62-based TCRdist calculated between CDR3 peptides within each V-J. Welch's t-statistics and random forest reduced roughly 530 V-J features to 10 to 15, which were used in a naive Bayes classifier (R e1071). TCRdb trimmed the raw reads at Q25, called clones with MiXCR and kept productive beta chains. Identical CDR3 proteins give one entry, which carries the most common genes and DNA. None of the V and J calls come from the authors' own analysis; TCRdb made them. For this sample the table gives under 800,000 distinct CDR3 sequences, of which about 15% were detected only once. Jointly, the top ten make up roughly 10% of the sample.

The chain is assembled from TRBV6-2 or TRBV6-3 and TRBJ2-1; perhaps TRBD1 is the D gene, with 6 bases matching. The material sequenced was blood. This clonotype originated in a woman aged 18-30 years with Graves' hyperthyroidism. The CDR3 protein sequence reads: CASSTTGREQFF. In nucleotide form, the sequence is TGTGCCAGCAGCACCACAGGGCGTGAGCAGTTCTTC.